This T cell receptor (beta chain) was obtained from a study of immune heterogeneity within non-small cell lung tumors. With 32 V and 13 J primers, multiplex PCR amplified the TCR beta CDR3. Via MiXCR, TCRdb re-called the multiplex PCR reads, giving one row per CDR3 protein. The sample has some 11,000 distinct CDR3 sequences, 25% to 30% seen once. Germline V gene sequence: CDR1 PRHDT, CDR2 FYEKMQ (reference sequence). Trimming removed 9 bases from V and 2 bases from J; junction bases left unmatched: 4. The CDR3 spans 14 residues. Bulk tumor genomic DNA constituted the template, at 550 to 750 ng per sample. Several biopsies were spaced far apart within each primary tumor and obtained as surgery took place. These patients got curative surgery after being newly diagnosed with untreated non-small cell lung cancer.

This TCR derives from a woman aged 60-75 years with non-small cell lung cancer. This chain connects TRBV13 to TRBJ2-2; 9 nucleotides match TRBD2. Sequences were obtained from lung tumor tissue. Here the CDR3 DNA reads TGTGCCAGTAGCGGGGGACTTAACACCGGGGAGCTGTTTTTT. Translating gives CASSGGLNTGELFF.